A single sample is the source of the 20 T cell receptor beta chains below, sequenced in a study of blood T cell repertoires in COVID-19. TCRdb's table, derived via immunoSEQ multiplex PCR, lists solely in-frame clones and lacks some. This table holds 200,000 to 250,000 clones, approximately 87% found once. Material for sequencing was PBMCs or T cells enriched from blood (not recorded which). These receptors were collected from a woman between 50 and 59 years old in a cohort exposed to, infected with or recovered from COVID-19 (not recorded which).

V is TRBV10-3 and J is TRBJ1-4; maybe TRBD1 (5 bases). The V end was cut by 2 bases, the J end by 7 bases, with 8 bases between. CDR1 is ENHRY and CDR2 is SYGVKD in the germline V gene. The CDR3 runs 13 residues. The CDR3 DNA reads TGTGCCATCAGTGAGGTGGGGGGTGAAAAACTGTTTTTT. The encoded protein is CAISEVGGEKLFF.

The chain recombines TRBV29-1 with TRBJ1-3; TRBD1 might be the D (5 bases). The CDR3 loop spans 16 amino acids. The germline gives CDR1 SQVTM, CDR2 ANQGSEA. The V gene lost 3 bases and the J gene lost 1 base, with 16 bases spanning the gap. The CDR3 DNA reads TGCAGCGTTGACAAGGGTCAAGGGGTGTCTGGAAACACCATATATTTT. This sequence encodes CSVDKGQGVSGNTIYF.

The chain uses TRBV11-1 and TRBJ2-7; 7 bases line up with TRBD1. The germline CDR1 and CDR2 sequences are SGHAT and FQDESV (reference sequence). The CDR3 sequence is 16 residues long. With V trimmed by 1 base and J by 0 bases, 6 bases remained unmatched. The CDR3 here is CASSLDRYRGSYEQYF. CDR3 sequence (DNA): TGTGCCAGCAGCTTAGATCGGTACAGGGGCTCCTACGAGCAGTACTTC.

The genes are TRBV6-5 and TRBJ1-5; 8 positions agree with TRBD1. The CDR3 covers 15 residues. Germline V gene data show CDR1 as MNHEY and CDR2 as SVGAGI. V shed 6 bases and J 2 bases; nucleotides not matched to a gene: 6. CDR3 in amino acids: CASSLDRAGNQPQHF. The CDR3 nucleotides are TGTGCCAGCAGCTTGGACAGGGCTGGCAATCAGCCCCAGCATTTT.

The gene calls are TRBV5-1 and TRBJ2-5; D is possibly TRBD1 (5 bases). The germline V gene encodes CDR1 SGHRS and CDR2 YFSETQ. Trimming left V 4 bases short and J 4 bases short, with 11 bases between. The CDR3 extends over 13 amino acids. DNA for the CDR3: TGCGCCAGCAGCCCTCAGGGCGGAGAGACCCAGTACTTC. Protein sequence: CASSPQGGETQYF.

This sequence joins TRBV6-4 and TRBJ2-3; 7 bases agree with TRBD2. This CDR3 region has 16 residues. Germline trimming cut 0 bases from V and 4 bases from J; bases unmatched to any gene: 7. The germline V gene has CDR1 MRHNA and CDR2 SNTAGT. In nucleotides, the CDR3 is TGTGCCAGCAGTGACTCGAGTGGGGGGGGTGCAGATACGCAGTATTTT. It yields the protein CASSDSSGGGADTQYF.

This clone was recorded once. CDR3 amino acids: CASSITRSSYEQYF. The CDR3 region has the DNA TGTGCCAGCAGCATAACAAGGAGCTCCTACGAGCAGTACTTC. The genes are TRBV9 and TRBJ2-7; no clear D. There are 14 residues in the CDR3. The germline V gene encodes CDR1 SGDLS and CDR2 YYNGEE. Trimming shortened V by 4 bases and J by 0 bases, and 11 bases separated the two germline ends.

The chain has TRBV7-3 and TRBJ1-1, with D uncertain. Germline lookup yields CDR1 SGHTA and CDR2 FQGTGA. This CDR3 is built from 13 residues. Trimming took off 2 bases at V and 3 bases at J, with 7 bases between the two ends. CDR3 nucleotides: TGTGCCAGCAGCTTACTGCGGGACACTGAAGCTTTCTTT. Translating gives CASSLLRDTEAFF.

This clone came up once. The V call is TRBV9, the J call TRBJ2-5, with 10 bases identical to TRBD2. The CDR3 is made up of 16 amino acids. Looked up from germline, CDR1 is SGDLS and CDR2 is YYNGEE. V shed 0 bases, J shed 4 bases, and the junction held 6 bases outside the gene matches. The CDR3 DNA reads TGTGCCAGCAGCGTAGCAGCACTAGCGGGGATAGAGACCCAGTACTTC. This gives the protein CASSVAALAGIETQYF.

This clone occurred once. This chain joins TRBV7-2 and TRBJ1-1, with D possibly matching TRBD1 (6 bases). V gave up 4 bases and J gave up 3 bases, with 15 bases separating them. Germline V gene data show CDR1 as SGHTA and CDR2 as FQGNSA. The CDR3 has 15 residues. The CDR3 reads CASSSWDIGHTEAFF. In DNA form, the CDR3 reads TGTGCCAGCAGCTCCTGGGACATCGGGCACACTGAAGCTTTCTTT.

This clone was recorded once. This chain joins TRBV18 and TRBJ2-7; D perhaps matches TRBD1 (5 bases). CDR1 KGHSH and CDR2 LQKENI come from the germline V gene. CDR3 length: 14 residues. V lost 2 bases to trimming and J lost 4 bases, with 12 bases between them. CDR3 in amino acids: CASSPAQGPYEQYF. The CDR3 bases are TGTGCCAGCTCACCAGCTCAGGGTCCTTACGAGCAGTACTTC. The full variable domain, completed using reference TRBV18 and TRBJ2-7, is NAGVMQNPRHLVRRRGQEARLRCSPMKGHSHVYWYRQLPEEGLKFMVYLQKENIIDESGMPKERFSAEFPKEGPSILRIQQVVRGDSAAYFCASSPAQGPYEQYFGPGTRLTVT.

The V call is TRBV7-2, the J call TRBJ1-4; TRBD1 matches at 10 bases. Germline values: CDR1 SGHTA, CDR2 FQGNSA. V gave up 2 bases and J gave up 9 bases; unmatched junction bases: 9. This CDR3 is built from 16 residues. Here the CDR3 DNA reads TGTGCCAGCAGCTTATGGGTCCGGGACAGGGGTCAAAAACTGTTTTTT. Its translation is CASSLWVRDRGQKLFF.

The chain uses TRBV29-1 and TRBJ1-1, with TRBD1 matching 7 bases. Per germline, CDR1 SQVTM and CDR2 ANQGSEA. This CDR3 region has 14 residues. With V trimmed by 3 bases and J by 0 bases, 4 bases remained unmatched. Here the CDR3 DNA reads TGCAGCGTTGAGACAGGGATGGTGAACACTGAAGCTTTCTTT. Its translation is CSVETGMVNTEAFF. The full variable domain, with the rest looked up from reference TRBV29-1 and TRBJ1-1, is SAVISQKPSRDICQRGTSLTIQCQVDSQVTMMFWYRQQPGQSLTLIATANQGSEATYESGFVIDKFPISRPNLTFSTLTVSNMSPEDSSIYLCSVETGMVNTEAFFGQGTRLTVV.

The chain couples TRBV5-1 to TRBJ1-4, with D hard to call. Germline V gene sequence: CDR1 SGHRS, CDR2 YFSETQ. V was cut by 3 bases and J by 1 base, with 4 bases left in between. The CDR3 loop spans 13 amino acids. CDR3 coding DNA: TGCGCCAGCAGCTCTTTAACTAATGAAAAACTGTTTTTT. It specifies CASSSLTNEKLFF.

V gene TRBV9 combines with J gene TRBJ2-7; 9 bases map to TRBD1. This CDR3 comprises 13 residues. Germline V lookup: CDR1 SGDLS, CDR2 YYNGEE. The V and J ends lost 3 bases and 6 bases, in that order; junction bases with no gene match: 4. In nucleotides, the CDR3 is TGTGCCAGCAGCGCAGGACAGGGGACCGAGCAGTACTTC. Protein: CASSAGQGTEQYF.

Ten or more counts support this clone. The chain recombines TRBV5-1 with TRBJ2-7, with TRBD1 identical over 9 bases. This CDR3 has 16 residues. CDR1 and CDR2 from the germline V gene are SGHRS and YFSETQ. After removal of 4 bases from V and 6 bases from J, the junction contained 14 bases not matched to a gene. This CDR3 reads CASSPDPGTGFGEQYF. The CDR3 nucleotides read TGCGCCAGCAGCCCCGACCCCGGGACAGGGTTCGGCGAGCAGTACTTC.

The chain links TRBV11-2 to TRBJ1-2, with D unresolved. Germline CDR1 reads SGHAT; CDR2 reads FQNNGV. The CDR3 sequence is 13 residues long. V was pared by 6 bases and J by 5 bases, with 13 bases between. The CDR3 here is CASRETWAYGYTF. The CDR3 DNA reads as TGTGCCAGCAGAGAAACATGGGCATATGGCTACACCTTC.

This chain uses TRBV9 with TRBJ1-1; maybe TRBD1 (6 bases). V was trimmed by 3 bases and J by 6 bases, leaving 15 bases between them. The CDR3 extends over 14 amino acids. Germline V CDR1 and CDR2: SGDLS, YYNGEE. In DNA, the CDR3 is TGTGCCAGCAGCGAACAACAGGGTAGGGCTGAAGCTTTCTTT. Its protein is CASSEQQGRAEAFF.

This clone was counted between two and nine times. This rearrangement joins TRBV27 to TRBJ1-5; tentative D call: TRBD1 (6 bases). Trimming removed 3 bases from V and 0 bases from J, with 6 bases in between. The CDR3 loop spans 14 amino acids. CDR1 is MNHEY and CDR2 is SMNVEV in the germline V gene (reference sequence). This chain's CDR3 is CASSFRGSNQPQHF. The CDR3 coding sequence is TGTGCCAGCAGTTTCAGGGGTAGCAATCAGCCCCAGCATTTT.

The V gene is TRBV24-1, the J gene TRBJ1-2; 10 bases fit TRBD1. Germline V gives CDR1 KGHDR, CDR2 SFDVKD. V lost 0 bases and J lost 8; bases outside the gene matches: 5. There are 15 residues in the CDR3. The CDR3 coding sequence is TGTGCCACCAGTGATTTGCGGGGACAGGGGAGCGGCTACACCTTC. Protein product: CATSDLRGQGSGYTF.